These 20 T cell receptor beta chains were all obtained from the same sample, sequenced in a study of blood T cell repertoires in COVID-19. TCRdb's table, derived via immunoSEQ multiplex PCR, lists solely in-frame clones and lacks some. The sample holds about 46,000 clones; roughly 85% are singletons and the top ten take 15% to 19%. The sequencing input was peripheral blood. These receptors were obtained from a human donor in a cohort sampled during active COVID-19. The donor label of this sample is uncertain.

The V gene is TRBV2, the J gene TRBJ1-5; TRBD1 matches 8 bases. The CDR3 sequence is 15 residues long. Germline values: CDR1 SNHLY, CDR2 FYNNEI. Unmatched junction bases numbered 6, after V lost 6 bases and J lost 2 bases. The chain's CDR3 is CASRAGGSGNQPQHF. In nucleotides, the CDR3 is TGTGCCAGCAGGGCAGGGGGCTCGGGCAATCAGCCCCAGCATTTT.

The chain joins TRBV29-1 to TRBJ2-1, with 8 bases matching TRBD2. The V gene end was trimmed by 6 bases and the J gene end by 7 bases; junction bases not matched to a gene: 8. Germline CDR1 is SQVTM and CDR2 is ANQGSEA. The CDR3 runs 13 residues. The CDR3 reads CSVAGGAVNEQFF. The CDR3 nucleotides read TGCAGCGTCGCCGGGGGGGCCGTGAATGAGCAGTTCTTC.

The rearrangement joins TRBV5-5 to TRBJ2-5; 9 bases fit TRBD2. The CDR3 is 16 residues long. Per the germline V gene, CDR1 is SGHKS and CDR2 is YYEKEE (reference sequence). Germline trimming cut 4 bases from V and 1 base from J; bases unmatched to any gene: 8. CDR3 DNA sequence: TGTGCCAGCAGCCCTCGGGCTAGCGGGGCCCAAGAGACCCAGTACTTC. It encodes CASSPRASGAQETQYF. The full variable domain, with the rest looked up from reference TRBV5-5 and TRBJ2-5, is DAGVTQSPTHLIKTRGQQVTLRCSPISGHKSVSWYQQVLGQGPQFIFQYYEKEERGRGNFPDRFSARQFPNYSSELNVNALLLGDSALYLCASSPRASGAQETQYFGPGTRLLVL.

The chain couples TRBV9 to TRBJ2-5; 8 nucleotides agree with TRBD1. The CDR3 covers 14 residues. Germline V CDR1 and CDR2: SGDLS, YYNGEE. J gave up 4 bases and V 8 bases, and 10 bases lay outside the gene matches. The CDR3 loop is CARNGTGLIETQYF. CDR3 DNA sequence: TGTGCCAGAAACGGGACAGGTTTAATAGAGACCCAGTACTTC.

The chain is built from TRBV18 and TRBJ1-1; D unresolved. Germline values: CDR1 KGHSH, CDR2 LQKENI. The CDR3 is 13 residues long. V was pared by 3 bases and J by 1 base, with 6 bases between. CDR3 nucleotides: TGTGCCAGCTCACCGTCCGGGAACACTGAAGCTTTCTTT. Translating it yields CASSPSGNTEAFF.

The CDR3 bases are TGTGCCAGCAGCCAGGGTGATACGCAGTATTTT. It codes for CASSQGDTQYF. The V gene is TRBV6-5, the J gene TRBJ2-3; a weak D match, TRBD1 (5 bases). This CDR3 has 11 residues. Germline V CDR1 and CDR2: MNHEY, SVGAGI. V was cut by 6 bases and J by 6 bases, with 7 bases left in between.

The DNA of the CDR3 is TGTGCCAGCAGCCAAGAACCCGGCTACAATGAGCAGTTCTTC. It yields the protein CASSQEPGYNEQFF. The chain joins TRBV3-1 (or the pseudogene TRBV3-2) to TRBJ2-1; no reliable D call. Germline V lookup: CDR1 LGHDT, CDR2 YNNKEL (reference sequence). The length of the CDR3 is 14 residues. V was trimmed by 0 bases and J by 3 bases, leaving 6 bases between them.

The genes are TRBV7-3 and TRBJ2-5; maybe TRBD2 (6 bases). The CDR3 runs 14 residues. Germline assignment: CDR1 SGHTA and CDR2 FQGTGA. Trimming pared 2 bases from V and 0 bases from J, leaving 7 bases between. CDR3 coding DNA: TGTGCCAGCAGCTTAGGGAGGAACCAAGAGACCCAGTACTTC. It translates to CASSLGRNQETQYF.

This clone came up once. J is TRBJ2-3 and V is TRBV11-2; D gene ambiguous. Germline values: CDR1 SGHAT, CDR2 FQNNGV. This CDR3 is built from 11 residues. V gave up 2 bases and J gave up 7 bases, with 4 bases separating them. DNA of the CDR3: TGTGCCAGCAGCTTACAAAATACGCAGTATTTT. Protein: CASSLQNTQYF.

The chain uses TRBV5-6 and TRBJ1-2, with 7 bases that match TRBD1. V was pared by 2 bases and J by 6 bases, with 4 bases of the junction left unmatched. Germline-derived CDR1 and CDR2 are SGHDT and YYEEEE. This CDR3 comprises 13 residues. In DNA form, the CDR3 reads TGTGCCAGCAGCTTACGACAGGGAGATGGCTACACCTTC. Translation gives CASSLRQGDGYTF.

This rearrangement joins TRBV24-1 to TRBJ2-5; TRBD1 is a possible D gene (6 bases). Germline V gives CDR1 KGHDR, CDR2 SFDVKD. The CDR3 covers 15 residues. V dropped 5 bases and J dropped 5 bases, with 17 bases sitting between them. CDR3 coding DNA: TGTGCCACCAGTGTCCCCAGGGGCAGTGGGGAGACCCAGTACTTC. Residues: CATSVPRGSGETQYF.

The V gene is TRBV10-3, the J gene TRBJ2-3; TRBD1 matches 9 bases. This CDR3 spans 15 amino acids. J lost 3 bases, V lost 6 bases, and 7 bases had no gene match. Germline V CDR1 and CDR2: ENHRY, SYGVKD. The CDR3 loop is CAIRSDRGWTDTQYF. The CDR3 bases are TGTGCCATCAGGTCGGACAGGGGTTGGACAGATACGCAGTATTTT.

This chain joins TRBV6-5 and TRBJ2-2; D is unresolved. Trimming took off 6 bases at V and 6 bases at J, with 8 bases between the two ends. Germline V gives CDR1 MNHEY, CDR2 SVGAGI. The CDR3 is made up of 12 amino acids. The CDR3: CASRTVSGELFF. The DNA for the CDR3 is TGTGCCAGCAGAACAGTTTCCGGGGAGCTGTTTTTT.

The chain couples TRBV7-2 to TRBJ1-5; a possible D gene is TRBD1 (6 bases). Germline V gene lookup returns CDR1 SGHTA and CDR2 FQGNSA. V was pared by 5 bases and J by 1 base, with 21 bases between. The CDR3 is 18 residues long. Written as DNA, the CDR3 is TGTGCCAGCAGCCTCCGCCTGCAGGGGCGGATGAGCAATCAGCCCCAGCATTTT. Translating it yields CASSLRLQGRMSNQPQHF. Filled out from reference TRBV7-2 and TRBJ1-5, the complete variable domain reads GAGVSQSPSNKVTEKGKDVELRCDPISGHTALYWYRQSLGQGLEFLIYFQGNSAPDKSGLPSDRFSAERTGGSVSTLTIQRTQQEDSAVYLCASSLRLQGRMSNQPQHFGDGTRLSIL.

The chain is built from TRBV6-1 and TRBJ2-5, with 7 nucleotides matching TRBD1. CDR1 MNHNS and CDR2 SASEGT come from the germline V gene. The ends lost 0 bases at V and 0 bases at J; junction bases unmatched: 1. The CDR3 loop spans 15 amino acids. DNA of the CDR3: TGTGCCAGCAGTGAAGCGGGGACAGACCAAGAGACCCAGTACTTC. Translated, it gives CASSEAGTDQETQYF.

The chain joins TRBV6-6 to TRBJ2-2, with 13 bases identical to TRBD2. The V and J ends lost 6 bases and 5 bases, in that order; junction bases with no gene match: 9. Germline V gene data show CDR1 as MNHNY and CDR2 as SVGAGI (reference sequence). The length of the CDR3 is 17 residues. The chain's CDR3 is CASSRTSGGAETGELFF. CDR3 coding DNA: TGTGCCAGCAGCCGAACTAGCGGGGGGGCCGAAACCGGGGAGCTGTTTTTT.

The gene calls are TRBV3-1 (or the pseudogene TRBV3-2) and TRBJ2-4; maybe TRBD2 (5 bases). This CDR3 has 15 residues. Germline-derived CDR1 and CDR2 are LGHDT and YNNKEL (reference sequence). Trimming stripped 4 bases from V and 0 bases from J, with 10 bases between. The CDR3 is CASSPGLLAKNIQYF. CDR3 coding DNA: TGTGCCAGCAGCCCCGGACTTCTAGCCAAAAACATTCAGTACTTC.

This clone was recorded once. This chain connects TRBV12-3 or TRBV12-4 to TRBJ1-1, with D tentatively TRBD1 (5 bases). CDR3 size: 12 residues. V was clipped by 5 bases and J by 4 bases, with 8 bases between them. In DNA form, the CDR3 reads TGTGCCAGCAGTGCACAGGCCACTGAAGCTTTCTTT. It specifies CASSAQATEAFF.

This chain connects TRBV9 to TRBJ2-5, with TRBD1 matching over 9 bases. The CDR3 loop spans 15 amino acids. Germline V gene data show CDR1 as SGDLS and CDR2 as YYNGEE. The junction had 8 bases not matched to a gene; V was cut back by 3 bases and J by 5 bases. This chain's CDR3 is CASSGGTGSWETQYF. The CDR3 DNA sequence: TGTGCCAGCAGCGGCGGGACAGGGAGTTGGGAGACCCAGTACTTC. Full variable domain (remainder filled in from reference TRBV9 and TRBJ2-5): DSGVTQTPKHLITATGQRVTLRCSPRSGDLSVYWYQQSLDQGLQFLIQYYNGEERAKGNILERFSAQQFPDLHSELNLSSLELGDSALYFCASSGGTGSWETQYFGPGTRLLVL.

The chain employs TRBV2 and TRBJ1-6; D is perhaps TRBD1 (6 bases). The CDR3 consists of 15 residues. From germline, CDR1 is SNHLY and CDR2 FYNNEI. Trimming removed 1 base at V and 7 bases at J, with 11 bases between. CDR3 DNA sequence: TGTGCCAGCAGTGAAGGTGGCACAGGGAATTCACCCCTCCACTTT. Its translation is CASSEGGTGNSPLHF.